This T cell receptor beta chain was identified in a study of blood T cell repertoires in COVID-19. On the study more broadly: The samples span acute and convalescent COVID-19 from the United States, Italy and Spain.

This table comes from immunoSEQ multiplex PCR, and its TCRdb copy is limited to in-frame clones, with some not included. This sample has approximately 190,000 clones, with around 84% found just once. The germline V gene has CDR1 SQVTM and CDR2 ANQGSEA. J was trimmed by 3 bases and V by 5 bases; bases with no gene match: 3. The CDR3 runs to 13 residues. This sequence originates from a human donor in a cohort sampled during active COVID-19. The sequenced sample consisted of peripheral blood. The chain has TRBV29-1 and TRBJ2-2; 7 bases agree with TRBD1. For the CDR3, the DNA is TGCAGCGTTTTTGACAGGGACACCGGGGAGCTGTTTTTT. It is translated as CSVFDRDTGELFF.